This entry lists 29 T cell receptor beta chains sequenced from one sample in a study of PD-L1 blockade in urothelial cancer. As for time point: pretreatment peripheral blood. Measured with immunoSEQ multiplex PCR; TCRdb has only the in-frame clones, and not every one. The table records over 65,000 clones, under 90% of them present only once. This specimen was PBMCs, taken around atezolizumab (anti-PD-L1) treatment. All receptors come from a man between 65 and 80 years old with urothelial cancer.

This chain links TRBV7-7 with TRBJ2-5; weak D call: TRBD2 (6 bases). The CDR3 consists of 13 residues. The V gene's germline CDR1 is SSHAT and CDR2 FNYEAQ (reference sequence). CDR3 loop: CAAAARGGETQYF. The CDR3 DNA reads TGTGCGGCGGCTGCGCGGGGCGGAGAGACCCAGTACTTC.

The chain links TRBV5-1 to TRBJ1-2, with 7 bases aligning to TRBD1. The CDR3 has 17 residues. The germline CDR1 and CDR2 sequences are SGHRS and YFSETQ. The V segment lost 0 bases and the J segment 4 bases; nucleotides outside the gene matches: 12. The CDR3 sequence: CASSLAVQTGLGYGYTF. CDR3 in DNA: TGCGCCAGCAGCTTGGCGGTACAGACAGGGCTCGGCTATGGCTACACCTTC.

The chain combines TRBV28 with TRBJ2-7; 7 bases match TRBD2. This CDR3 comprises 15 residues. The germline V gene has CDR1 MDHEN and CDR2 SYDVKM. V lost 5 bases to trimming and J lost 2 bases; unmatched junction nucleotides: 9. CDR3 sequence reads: CASSRAGVLPYEQYF. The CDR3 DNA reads TGTGCCAGCAGTAGGGCGGGAGTTTTACCCTACGAGCAGTACTTC.

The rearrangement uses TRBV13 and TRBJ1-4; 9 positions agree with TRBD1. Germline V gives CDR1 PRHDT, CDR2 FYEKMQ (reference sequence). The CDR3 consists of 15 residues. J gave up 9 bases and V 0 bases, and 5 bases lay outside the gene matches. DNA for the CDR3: TGTGCCAGCAGCTTAGGAACAGGGGGCACGAAAAAACTGTTTTTT. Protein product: CASSLGTGGTKKLFF.

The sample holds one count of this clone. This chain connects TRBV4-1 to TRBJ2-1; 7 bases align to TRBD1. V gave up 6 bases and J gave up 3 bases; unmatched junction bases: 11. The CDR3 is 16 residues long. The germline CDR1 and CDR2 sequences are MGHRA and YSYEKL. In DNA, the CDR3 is TGCGCCAGCAGATCCAACAGGGGCCCATACTACAATGAGCAGTTCTTC. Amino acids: CASRSNRGPYYNEQFF.

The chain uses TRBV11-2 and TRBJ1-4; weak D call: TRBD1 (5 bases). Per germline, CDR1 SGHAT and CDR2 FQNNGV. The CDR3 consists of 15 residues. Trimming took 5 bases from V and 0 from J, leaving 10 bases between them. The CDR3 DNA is TGTGCCAGCAGCCCAGGGCTCGCAACTAATGAAAAACTGTTTTTT. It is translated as CASSPGLATNEKLFF.

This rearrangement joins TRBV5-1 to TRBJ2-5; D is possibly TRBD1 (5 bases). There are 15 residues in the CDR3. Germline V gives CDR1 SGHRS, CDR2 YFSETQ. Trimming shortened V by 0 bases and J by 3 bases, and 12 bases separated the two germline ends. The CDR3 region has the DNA TGCGCCAGCAGCTTGGTCCGGTTAGGGGAAGAGACCCAGTACTTC. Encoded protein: CASSLVRLGEETQYF.

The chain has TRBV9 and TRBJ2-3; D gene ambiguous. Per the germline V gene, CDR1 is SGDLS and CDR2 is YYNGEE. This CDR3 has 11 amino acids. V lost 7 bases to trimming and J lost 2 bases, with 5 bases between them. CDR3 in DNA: TGTGCCAGCGCGGACACAGATACGCAGTATTTT. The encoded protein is CASADTDTQYF.

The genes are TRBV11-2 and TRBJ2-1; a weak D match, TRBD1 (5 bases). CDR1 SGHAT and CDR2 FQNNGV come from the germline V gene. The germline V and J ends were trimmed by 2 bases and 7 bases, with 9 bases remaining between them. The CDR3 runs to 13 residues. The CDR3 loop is CASSLQQGNEQFF. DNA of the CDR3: TGTGCCAGCAGCTTACAGCAGGGAAATGAGCAGTTCTTC.

The CDR3 here is CASSAGHQSSGANVLTF. The CDR3 DNA reads TGTGCCAGCAGCGCGGGACACCAGTCCTCTGGGGCCAACGTCCTGACTTTC. The chain uses TRBV9 and TRBJ2-6; tentatively, D is TRBD1 (6 bases). V was trimmed by 3 bases and J by 0 bases, leaving 13 bases between them. Germline CDR1 SGDLS, CDR2 YYNGEE. The length of the CDR3 is 17 residues.

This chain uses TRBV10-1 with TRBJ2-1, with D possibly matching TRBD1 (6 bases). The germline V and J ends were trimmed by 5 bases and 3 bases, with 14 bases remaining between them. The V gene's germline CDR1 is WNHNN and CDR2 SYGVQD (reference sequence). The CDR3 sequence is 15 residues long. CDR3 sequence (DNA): TGCGCCAGCAGTCCGGACCAGGGGCGCTACAATGAGCAGTTCTTC. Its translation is CASSPDQGRYNEQFF.

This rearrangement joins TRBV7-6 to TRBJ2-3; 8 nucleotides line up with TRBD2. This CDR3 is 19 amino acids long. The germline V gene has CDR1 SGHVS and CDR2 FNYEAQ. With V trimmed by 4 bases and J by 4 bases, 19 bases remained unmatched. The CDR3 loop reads CASSSTVSAGGVRADTQYF. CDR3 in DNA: TGTGCCAGCAGCTCAACGGTATCGGCGGGAGGAGTCCGGGCAGATACGCAGTATTTT.

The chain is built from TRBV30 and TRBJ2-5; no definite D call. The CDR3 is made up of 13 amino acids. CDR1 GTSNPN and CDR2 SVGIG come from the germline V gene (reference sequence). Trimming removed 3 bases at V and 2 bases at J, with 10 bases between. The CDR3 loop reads CAWSLTLQETQYF. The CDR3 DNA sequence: TGTGCCTGGAGCCTTACCCTACAAGAGACCCAGTACTTC.

The CDR3 sequence: CASNVGETTNTEAFF. In DNA, the CDR3 is TGCGCCAGCAACGTAGGAGAGACGACGAACACTGAAGCTTTCTTT. V and J are TRBV5-1 and TRBJ1-1; D is ambiguous. The length of the CDR3 is 15 residues. The germline V and J ends were trimmed by 6 bases and 1 base, with 16 bases remaining between them. The germline CDR1 and CDR2 sequences are SGHRS and YFSETQ.

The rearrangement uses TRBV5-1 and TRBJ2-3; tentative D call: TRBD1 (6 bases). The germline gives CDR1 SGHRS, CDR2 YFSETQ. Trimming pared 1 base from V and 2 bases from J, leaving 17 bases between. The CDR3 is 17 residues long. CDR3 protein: CASSLSPGAILTDTQYF. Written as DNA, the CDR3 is TGCGCCAGCAGCTTGTCTCCAGGGGCTATCCTCACAGATACGCAGTATTTT.

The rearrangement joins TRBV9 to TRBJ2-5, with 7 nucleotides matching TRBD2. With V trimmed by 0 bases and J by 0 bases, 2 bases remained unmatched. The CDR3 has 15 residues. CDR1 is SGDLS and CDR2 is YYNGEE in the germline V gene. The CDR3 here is CASSVASGNQETQYF. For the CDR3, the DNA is TGTGCCAGCAGCGTAGCTAGCGGTAACCAAGAGACCCAGTACTTC.

The CDR3 DNA reads TGCAGCGTTGAACCACGGGGGTACAATGAGCAGTTCTTC. This gives the protein CSVEPRGYNEQFF. The chain has TRBV29-1 and TRBJ2-1; D is perhaps TRBD2 (6 bases). The CDR3 length is 13 residues. Germline loops: CDR1 SQVTM, CDR2 ANQGSEA. The V end was cut by 2 bases, the J end by 4 bases, with 9 bases between.

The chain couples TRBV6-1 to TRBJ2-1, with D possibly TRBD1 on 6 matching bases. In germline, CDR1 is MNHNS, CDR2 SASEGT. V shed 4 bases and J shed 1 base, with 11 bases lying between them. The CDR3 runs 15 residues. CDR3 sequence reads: CASSAGQGSYNEQFF. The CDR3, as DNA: TGTGCCAGCAGTGCAGGGCAGGGGTCCTACAATGAGCAGTTCTTC.

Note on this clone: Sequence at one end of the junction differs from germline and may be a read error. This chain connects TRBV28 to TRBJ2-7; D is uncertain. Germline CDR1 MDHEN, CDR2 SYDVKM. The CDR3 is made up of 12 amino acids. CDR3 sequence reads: CASSSGSPPREF. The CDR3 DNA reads TGTGCCAGCAGTTCCGGGTCGCCCCCTCGAGAATTC. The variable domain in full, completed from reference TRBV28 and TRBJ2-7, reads DVKVTQSSRYLVKRTGEKVFLECVQDMDHENMFWYRQDPGLGLRLIYFSYDVKMKEKGDIPEGYSVSREKKERFSLILESASTNQTSMYLCASSSGSPPREFGPGTRLTVT.

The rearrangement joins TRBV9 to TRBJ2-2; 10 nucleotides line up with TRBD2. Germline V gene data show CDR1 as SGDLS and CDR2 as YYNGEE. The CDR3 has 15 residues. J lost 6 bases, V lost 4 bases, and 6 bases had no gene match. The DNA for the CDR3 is TGTGCCAGCAGCATCTCTAGCGGGAGCGCCGGGGAGCTGTTTTTT. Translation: CASSISSGSAGELFF.

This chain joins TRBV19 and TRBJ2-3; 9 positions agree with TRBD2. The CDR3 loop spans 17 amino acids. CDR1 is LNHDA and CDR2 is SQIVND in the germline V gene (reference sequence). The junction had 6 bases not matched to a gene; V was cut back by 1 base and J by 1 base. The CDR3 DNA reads TGTGCCAGTAGTATAGGGCCCCCTAGCGGGGGCACAGATACGCAGTATTTT. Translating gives CASSIGPPSGGTDTQYF.

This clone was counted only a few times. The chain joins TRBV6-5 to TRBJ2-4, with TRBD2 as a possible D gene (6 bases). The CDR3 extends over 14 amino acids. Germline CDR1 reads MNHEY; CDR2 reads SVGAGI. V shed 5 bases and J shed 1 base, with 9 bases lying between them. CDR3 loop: CASSAGRAKNIQYF. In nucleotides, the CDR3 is TGTGCCAGCAGTGCGGGGAGGGCCAAAAACATTCAGTACTTC.

The CDR3 protein is CASSPHNYGYTF. DNA of the CDR3: TGTGCCAGCAGTCCACATAACTATGGCTACACCTTC. V usage is TRBV28 and J usage is TRBJ1-2, with D uncertain. CDR3 size: 12 residues. The germline V gene encodes CDR1 MDHEN and CDR2 SYDVKM. Trimming took off 5 bases at V and 1 base at J, with 5 bases between the two ends.

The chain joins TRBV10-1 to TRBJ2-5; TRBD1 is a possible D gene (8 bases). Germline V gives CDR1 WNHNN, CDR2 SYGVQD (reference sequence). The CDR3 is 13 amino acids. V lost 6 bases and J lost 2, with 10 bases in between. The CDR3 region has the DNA TGCGCCAGCAGACAGGGGGGGCAAGAGACCCAGTACTTC. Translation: CASRQGGQETQYF.

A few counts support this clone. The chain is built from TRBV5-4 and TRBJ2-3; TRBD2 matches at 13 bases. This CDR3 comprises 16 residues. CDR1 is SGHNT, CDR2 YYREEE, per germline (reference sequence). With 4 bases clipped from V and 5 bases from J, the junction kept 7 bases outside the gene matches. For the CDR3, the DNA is TGTGCCAGCAGCCCTCGGACTAGCGGGAGCCGAGATACGCAGTATTTT. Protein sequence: CASSPRTSGSRDTQYF.

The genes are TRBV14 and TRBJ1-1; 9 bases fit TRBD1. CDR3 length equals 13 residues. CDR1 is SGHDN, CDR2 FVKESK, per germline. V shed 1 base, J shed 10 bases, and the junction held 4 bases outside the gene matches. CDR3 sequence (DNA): TGTGCCAGCAGCCAAGGGACAGGGGTGGTAGCTTTCTTT. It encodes CASSQGTGVVAFF.

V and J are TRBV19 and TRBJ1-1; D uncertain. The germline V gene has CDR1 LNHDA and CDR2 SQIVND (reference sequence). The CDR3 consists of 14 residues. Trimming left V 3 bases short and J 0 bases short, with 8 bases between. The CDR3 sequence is CASSIESLNTEAFF. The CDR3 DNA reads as TGTGCCAGTAGTATCGAGAGCTTGAACACTGAAGCTTTCTTT.

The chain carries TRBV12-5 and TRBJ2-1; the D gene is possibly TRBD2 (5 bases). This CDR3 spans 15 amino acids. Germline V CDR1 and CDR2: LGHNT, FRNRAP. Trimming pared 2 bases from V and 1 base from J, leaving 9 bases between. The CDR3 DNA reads TGTGCTAGTGGTTTGTACGGGGAATCCTACAATGAGCAGTTCTTC. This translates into CASGLYGESYNEQFF.

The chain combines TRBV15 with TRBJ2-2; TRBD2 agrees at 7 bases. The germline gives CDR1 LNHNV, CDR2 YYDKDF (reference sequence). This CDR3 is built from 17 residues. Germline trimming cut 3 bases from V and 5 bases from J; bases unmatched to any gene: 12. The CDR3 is CATSRLNGTTRTGELFF. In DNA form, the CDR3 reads TGTGCCACCAGCAGGTTAAATGGGACTACAAGGACCGGGGAGCTGTTTTTT. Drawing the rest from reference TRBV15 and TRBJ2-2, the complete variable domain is DAMVIQNPRYQVTQFGKPVTLSCSQTLNHNVMYWYQQKSSQAPKLLFHYYDKDFNNEADTPDNFQSRRPNTSFCFLDIRSPGLGDTAMYLCATSRLNGTTRTGELFFGEGSRLTVL.